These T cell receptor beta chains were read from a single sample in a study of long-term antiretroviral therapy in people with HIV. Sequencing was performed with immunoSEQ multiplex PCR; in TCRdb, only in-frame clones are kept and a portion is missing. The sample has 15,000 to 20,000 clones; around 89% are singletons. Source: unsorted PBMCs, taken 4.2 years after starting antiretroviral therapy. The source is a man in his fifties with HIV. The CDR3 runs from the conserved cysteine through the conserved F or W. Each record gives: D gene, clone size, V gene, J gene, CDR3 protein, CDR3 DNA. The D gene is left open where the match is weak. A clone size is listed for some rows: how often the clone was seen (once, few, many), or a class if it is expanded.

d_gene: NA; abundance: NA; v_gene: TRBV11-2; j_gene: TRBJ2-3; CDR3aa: CASSLETRLGTDTQYF; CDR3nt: TGTGCCAGCAGCTTAGAAACTAGGCTCGGCACAGATACGCAGTATTTT
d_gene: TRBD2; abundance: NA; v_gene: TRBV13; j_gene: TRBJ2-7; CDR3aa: CASSLGSGGLSSYEQYF; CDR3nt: TGTGCCAGCAGCTTAGGTAGCGGGGGTCTCAGCTCCTACGAGCAGTACTTC
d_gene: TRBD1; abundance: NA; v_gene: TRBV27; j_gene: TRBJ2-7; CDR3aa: CASSLWGQGNEQYF; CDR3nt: TGTGCCAGCAGTTTATGGGGACAGGGCAACGAGCAGTACTTC
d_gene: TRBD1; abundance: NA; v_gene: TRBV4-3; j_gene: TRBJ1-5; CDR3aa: CASSQDIGTGDQPQHF; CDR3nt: TGCGCCAGCAGCCAAGATATAGGAACAGGGGATCAGCCCCAGCATTTT
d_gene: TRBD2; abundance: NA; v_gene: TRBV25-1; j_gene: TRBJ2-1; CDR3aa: CASSVAGGPYNEQFF; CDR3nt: TGTGCCAGCAGTGTCGCGGGGGGGCCCTACAATGAGCAGTTCTTC
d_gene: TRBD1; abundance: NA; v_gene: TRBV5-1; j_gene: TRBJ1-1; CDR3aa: CASSPTGSQAEAFF; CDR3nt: TGCGCCAGCAGCCCGACAGGGTCTCAGGCTGAAGCTTTCTTT
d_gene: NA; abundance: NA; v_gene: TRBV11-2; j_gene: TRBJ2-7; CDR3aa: CASSFGDSSYEQYF; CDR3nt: TGTGCCAGCAGCTTCGGAGACAGCTCCTACGAGCAGTACTTC
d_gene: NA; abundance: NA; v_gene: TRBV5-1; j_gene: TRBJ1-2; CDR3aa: CASSLESVENYGYTF; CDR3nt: TGCGCCAGCAGCTTGGAATCAGTGGAAAACTATGGCTACACCTTC
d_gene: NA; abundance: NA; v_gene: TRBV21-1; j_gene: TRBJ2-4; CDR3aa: CASSKGQGRTKNIQYF; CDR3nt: TGTGCCAGCAGCAAAGGACAGGGGCGGACCAAAAACATTCAGTACTTC
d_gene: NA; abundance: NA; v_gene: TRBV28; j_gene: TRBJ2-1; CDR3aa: CASSLDGGARNEQFF; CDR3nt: TGTGCCAGCAGTTTGGACGGGGGAGCAAGGAATGAGCAGTTCTTC
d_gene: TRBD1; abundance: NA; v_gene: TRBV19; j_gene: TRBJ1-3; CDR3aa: CASRRTGPRGNTIYF; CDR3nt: TGTGCCAGTAGGCGGACAGGGCCGCGTGGAAACACCATATATTTT
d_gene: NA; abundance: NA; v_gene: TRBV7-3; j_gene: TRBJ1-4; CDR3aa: CASSSRGKNEKLFF; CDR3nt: TGTGCCAGCAGCTCTCGGGGAAAGAATGAAAAACTGTTTTTT
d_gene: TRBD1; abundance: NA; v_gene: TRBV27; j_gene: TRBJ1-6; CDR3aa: CASTRGTGVGNSPLHF; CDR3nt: TGTGCCAGCACCCGAGGAACAGGGGTCGGTAATTCACCCCTCCACTTT
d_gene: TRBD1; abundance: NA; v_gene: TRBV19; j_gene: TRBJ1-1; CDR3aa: CASSMSGGTEAFF; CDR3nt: TGTGCCAGTAGTATGTCAGGGGGCACTGAAGCTTTCTTT
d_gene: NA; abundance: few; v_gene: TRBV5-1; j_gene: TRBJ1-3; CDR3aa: CASSLELASGNTIYF; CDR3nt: TGCGCCAGCAGCTTGGAGTTAGCCTCTGGAAACACCATATATTTT
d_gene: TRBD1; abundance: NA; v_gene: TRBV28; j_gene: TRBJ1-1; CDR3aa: CASSLSLGTGGRDTEAFF; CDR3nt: TGTGCCAGCAGTTTAAGTCTCGGGACAGGGGGGAGGGACACTGAAGCTTTCTTT
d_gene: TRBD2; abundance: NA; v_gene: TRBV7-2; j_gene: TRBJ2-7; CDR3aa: CASSSSGGADEQYF; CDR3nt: TGTGCCAGCAGCTCTAGCGGGGGGGCTGACGAGCAGTACTTC
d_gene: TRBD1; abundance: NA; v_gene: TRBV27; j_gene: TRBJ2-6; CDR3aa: CASQRQGTGANVLTF; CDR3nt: TGTGCCAGCCAAAGACAGGGCACTGGGGCCAACGTCCTGACTTTC
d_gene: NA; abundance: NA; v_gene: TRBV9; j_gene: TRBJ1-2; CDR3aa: CASSPPVGEVGYTF; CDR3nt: TGTGCCAGCAGCCCCCCGGTGGGGGAAGTCGGCTACACCTTC
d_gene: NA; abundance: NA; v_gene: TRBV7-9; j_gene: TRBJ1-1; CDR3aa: CASRGLGSEAFF; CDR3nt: TGTGCCAGCAGAGGTTTAGGGAGTGAAGCTTTCTTT
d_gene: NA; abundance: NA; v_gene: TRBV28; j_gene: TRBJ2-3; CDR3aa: CASSFGGRNTDTQYF; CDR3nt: TGTGCCAGCAGTTTCGGGGGGCGAAACACAGATACGCAGTATTTT
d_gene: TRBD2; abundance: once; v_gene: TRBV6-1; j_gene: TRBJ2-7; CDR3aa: CASSVAGGSSYEQYF; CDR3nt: TGTGCCAGCAGTGTAGCGGGGGGAAGCTCCTACGAGCAGTACTTC
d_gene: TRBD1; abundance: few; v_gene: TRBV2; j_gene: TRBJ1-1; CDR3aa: CVTGQWNTEAFF; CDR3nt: TGTGTTACGGGACAGTGGAACACTGAAGCTTTCTTT
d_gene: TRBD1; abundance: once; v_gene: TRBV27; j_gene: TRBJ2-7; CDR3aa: CATTPGDRGGEQYF; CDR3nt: TGTGCCACCACCCCAGGGGACAGGGGTGGCGAGCAGTACTTC
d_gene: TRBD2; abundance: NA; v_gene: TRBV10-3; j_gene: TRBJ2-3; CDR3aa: CAIRGGALVDTQYF; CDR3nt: TGTGCCATCAGGGGAGGGGCCCTGGTAGATACGCAGTATTTT
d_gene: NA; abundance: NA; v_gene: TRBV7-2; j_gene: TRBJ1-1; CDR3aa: CASSLVPGGGSDTEAFF; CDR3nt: TGTGCCAGCAGCTTAGTTCCCGGGGGGGGGTCGGACACTGAAGCTTTCTTT